The 9 T cell receptor beta chains below were found in one sample sequenced in a study of cytomegalovirus exposure and HLA in healthy donors (dated by TCRdb to the late 2010s). Libraries were built with the immunoSEQ multiplex PCR assay. TCRdb holds this immuneACCESS table with in-frame rearrangements only. Some clones are missing; in checked studies, unresolved V genes explain under half, and the rest has no known cause. Within this sample are 150,000 to 200,000 clones, with approximately 81% of them counted one time only. Together, the top ten hold roughly 15% of the sample. Source material: PBMCs. The receptors come from a man younger than 35 in good health and CMV-seropositive.

This clone was counted once. The chain employs TRBV27 and TRBJ1-2; 7 positions match TRBD1. This CDR3 has 16 residues. V dropped 2 bases and J dropped 4; count of bases not matched to a gene: 10. Germline CDR1 reads MNHEY; CDR2 reads SMNVEV (reference sequence). CDR3 protein: CASSLTPSGTAYGYTF. The CDR3 coding sequence is TGTGCCAGCAGTTTAACTCCTTCGGGGACAGCCTATGGCTACACCTTC.

This chain links TRBV6-4 with TRBJ2-1, with 9 positions matching TRBD2. V was clipped by 5 bases and J by 10 bases; unmatched bases: 6. Per germline, CDR1 MRHNA and CDR2 SNTAGT. This CDR3 comprises 13 residues. The CDR3 protein is CASSPALAGEQFF. CDR3 nucleotide sequence: TGTGCCAGCAGTCCCGCCCTAGCGGGAGAGCAGTTCTTC.

The J gene is TRBJ1-5, the V gene TRBV30, with TRBD1 matching 9 bases. Looked up from germline, CDR1 is GTSNPN and CDR2 is SVGIG (reference sequence). V shed 7 bases, J shed 5 bases, and the junction held 9 bases outside the gene matches. The CDR3 has 14 amino acids. CDR3 sequence: CAFYGTGSDQPQHF. The CDR3 nucleotides read TGTGCCTTTTACGGGACAGGGAGCGATCAGCCCCAGCATTTT.

The chain recombines TRBV30 with TRBJ2-4; TRBD1 agrees at 7 bases. The V gene end was trimmed by 8 bases and the J gene end by 3 bases; junction bases not matched to a gene: 10. Germline V lookup: CDR1 GTSNPN, CDR2 SVGIG (reference sequence). CDR3 length: 14 residues. CDR3 amino acids: CAGRDRVGKNIQYF. CDR3 sequence (DNA): TGTGCCGGACGCGACAGGGTAGGCAAAAACATTCAGTACTTC.

The chain has TRBV29-1 and TRBJ2-7; perhaps TRBD1 as D (7 bases). CDR3 length: 14 residues. Trimming cost V 6 bases and J 3 bases, with 18 bases left between them. Germline V gives CDR1 SQVTM, CDR2 ANQGSEA. The CDR3 DNA reads TGCAGCGTGGGGGGATACAGGGGTGGCTACGAGCAGTACTTC. Its protein is CSVGGYRGGYEQYF.

This clone was detected only once. The gene calls are TRBV12-5 and TRBJ2-2; TRBD2 aligns across 8 bases. Germline V lookup: CDR1 LGHNT, CDR2 FRNRAP. The CDR3 spans 14 residues. The junction had 3 bases not matched to a gene; V was cut back by 4 bases and J by 5 bases. The CDR3: CASGSRGGTGELFF. The CDR3 region has the DNA TGTGCTAGTGGTTCCCGGGGGGGTACCGGGGAGCTGTTTTTT.

The V and J genes are TRBV18 and TRBJ2-5; the D gene is possibly TRBD2 (7 bases). The V and J ends lost 3 bases and 4 bases respectively, with 15 bases between them. Germline CDR1 reads KGHSH; CDR2 reads LQKENI. The CDR3 length is 15 residues. The DNA for the CDR3 is TGTGCCAGCTCACCCCCGGGGGGCTATGGAGAGACCCAGTACTTC. Translated: CASSPPGGYGETQYF. Full variable domain (missing parts from reference TRBV18 and TRBJ2-5): NAGVMQNPRHLVRRRGQEARLRCSPMKGHSHVYWYRQLPEEGLKFMVYLQKENIIDESGMPKERFSAEFPKEGPSILRIQQVVRGDSAAYFCASSPPGGYGETQYFGPGTRLLVL.

The chain joins TRBV9 to TRBJ2-1, with a possible D match to TRBD2 (5 bases). Trimming left V 0 bases short and J 4 bases short, with 14 bases between. The germline V gene has CDR1 SGDLS and CDR2 YYNGEE. The CDR3 has 16 amino acids. The CDR3 region is CASSVAGGSAYNEQFF. Written as DNA, the CDR3 is TGTGCCAGCAGCGTAGCTGGCGGGTCAGCTTACAATGAGCAGTTCTTC.

The chain links TRBV7-9 to TRBJ2-1; 8 nucleotides agree with TRBD1. With 1 base clipped from V and 6 bases from J, the junction kept 17 bases outside the gene matches. Germline V CDR1 and CDR2: SEHNR, FQNEAQ (reference sequence). The CDR3 extends over 19 amino acids. CDR3 sequence: CASSLDTGTGRRMANEQFF. The CDR3, as DNA: TGTGCCAGCAGCTTAGATACGGGGACAGGCCGTCGTATGGCCAATGAGCAGTTCTTC.